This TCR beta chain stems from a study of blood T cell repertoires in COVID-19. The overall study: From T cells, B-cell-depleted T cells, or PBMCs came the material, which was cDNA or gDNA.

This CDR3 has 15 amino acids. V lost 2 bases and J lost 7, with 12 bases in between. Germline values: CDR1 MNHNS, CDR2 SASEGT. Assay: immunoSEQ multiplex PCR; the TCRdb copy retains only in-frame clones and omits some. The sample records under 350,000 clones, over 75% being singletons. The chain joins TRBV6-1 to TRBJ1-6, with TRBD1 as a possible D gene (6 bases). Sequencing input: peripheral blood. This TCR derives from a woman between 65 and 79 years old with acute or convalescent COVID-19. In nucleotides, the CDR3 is TGTGCCAGCAGTGAAATTCCAGGGGTAAATTCACCCCTCCACTTT. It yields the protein CASSEIPGVNSPLHF.